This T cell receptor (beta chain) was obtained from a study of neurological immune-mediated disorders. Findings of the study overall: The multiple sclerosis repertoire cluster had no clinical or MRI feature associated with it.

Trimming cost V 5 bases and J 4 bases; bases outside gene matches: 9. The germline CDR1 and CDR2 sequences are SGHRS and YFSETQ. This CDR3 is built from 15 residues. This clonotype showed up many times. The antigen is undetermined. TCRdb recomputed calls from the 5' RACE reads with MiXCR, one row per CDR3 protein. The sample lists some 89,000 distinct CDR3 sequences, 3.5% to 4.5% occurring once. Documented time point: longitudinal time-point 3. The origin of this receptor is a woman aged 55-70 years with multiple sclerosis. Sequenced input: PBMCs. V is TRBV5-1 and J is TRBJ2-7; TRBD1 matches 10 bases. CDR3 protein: CASRSRTGGLYEQYF. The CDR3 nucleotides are TGCGCCAGCAGGTCGAGGACAGGGGGATTGTACGAGCAGTACTTC.